Below, 5 T cell receptor beta chains from the same sample are listed, as sequenced in a study of graft-versus-host responses after intestinal transplantation. The method was immunoSEQ multiplex PCR; TCRdb's version includes in-frame clones alone and lacks a portion of them. Here the sample spans 96,000 or so clones, 80% to 95% being singletons. These receptors have no known antigen. The sequences come from unstimulated CD4+ T cells sorted from spleen or lymph node cells, collected before intestinal transplant. The source is a human donor who received an intestinal transplant.

The table lists this clone with a count of one. This chain connects TRBV5-4 to TRBJ2-2; tentative D call: TRBD1 (7 bases). Trimming left V 4 bases short and J 7 bases short, with 23 bases between. The CDR3 totals 17 residues. CDR1 SGHNT and CDR2 YYREEE come from the germline V gene (reference sequence). As DNA, the CDR3 is TGTGCCAGCAGCCCTTTGACAGGGAGGCTACTCGTCGGGGAGCTGTTTTTT. Translating gives CASSPLTGRLLVGELFF.

This sequence joins TRBV28 and TRBJ2-2; the D gene is possibly TRBD1 (5 bases). The CDR3 loop spans 14 amino acids. The germline V and J ends were trimmed by 8 bases and 0 bases, with 10 bases remaining between them. The germline gives CDR1 MDHEN, CDR2 SYDVKM. The CDR3 sequence is CASGAASNTGELFF. CDR3 DNA sequence: TGTGCCAGCGGGGCAGCCTCGAACACCGGGGAGCTGTTTTTT. The full variable domain, its missing parts supplied by reference TRBV28 and TRBJ2-2, is DVKVTQSSRYLVKRTGEKVFLECVQDMDHENMFWYRQDPGLGLRLIYFSYDVKMKEKGDIPEGYSVSREKKERFSLILESASTNQTSMYLCASGAASNTGELFFGEGSRLTVL.

The genes are TRBV5-1 and TRBJ2-7, with 8 nucleotides matching TRBD1. Germline V CDR1 and CDR2: SGHRS, YFSETQ. This CDR3 spans 14 amino acids. The V and J ends lost 4 bases and 3 bases, in that order; junction bases with no gene match: 6. Here the CDR3 reads CASSVLTGGYEQYF. The CDR3 DNA is TGCGCCAGCAGCGTCCTTACAGGGGGCTACGAGCAGTACTTC.

The chain uses TRBV27 and TRBJ1-2; TRBD1 matches 7 bases. The length of the CDR3 is 14 residues. CDR1 MNHEY and CDR2 SMNVEV come from the germline V gene (reference sequence). V lost 5 bases, J lost 6 bases, and 9 bases stayed unmatched. The CDR3 DNA reads as TGTGCCAGCAGTCCCCCGAGACAGGGTGATGGCTACACCTTC. Its translation is CASSPPRQGDGYTF.

The CDR3 is CASQKQDFYGYTF. DNA for the CDR3: TGTGCCAGCCAAAAACAGGATTTCTATGGCTACACCTTC. This sequence joins TRBV6-5 and TRBJ1-2; D may be TRBD1 (5 bases). Per the germline V gene, CDR1 is MNHEY and CDR2 is SVGAGI. This CDR3 is 13 amino acids long. V was cut by 8 bases and J by 4 bases, with 14 bases left in between.